Listed below are T cell receptor beta chains from one sample, sequenced in a study of stem cell transplantation in POMP-related autoinflammatory disease. The method was immunoSEQ multiplex PCR; TCRdb's version includes in-frame clones alone and lacks a portion of them. The sample includes 9,100 or so clones, around 75% of them seen just once. The source material was CD4+ T cells from PBMCs, sampled after stem cell transplantation. These receptors were taken from a human patient with POMP-related autoinflammation and immune dysregulation (PRAID). A share of the T cells may be of graft donor origin. Each CDR3 is given with its conserved first and last residue. Fields, in order: D gene, J gene, V gene, clone size, CDR3 DNA, CDR3 protein. The D gene is left open where the match is weak. Clone size appears in some rows only: once, few, many, or a class for an expanded clone.

TRBD1 TRBJ2-7 TRBV2 once TGTGCCAGCACCTCCGGGACAGGGAGCGACGAGCAGTACTTC CASTSGTGSDEQYF
TRBD2 TRBJ2-1 TRBV3-1/TRBV3-2 few TGTGCCAGCAGCTTGACTAGCGGGAGGGCCTACAATGAGCAGTTCTTC CASSLTSGRAYNEQFF
. TRBJ2-5 TRBV3-1/TRBV3-2 few TGTGCCAGCAGCCAATGGTTTATGGGGACTGATCAAGAGACCCAGTACTTC CASSQWFMGTDQETQYF
. TRBJ2-1 TRBV10-3 . TGTGCCATCACCCCCGGGACTCCTGGTGGTGAGCAGTTCTTC CAITPGTPGGEQFF
. TRBJ2-1 TRBV3-1/TRBV3-2 . TGTGCCAGCAGCTCTTATCAGTCTCGCCGAGCCGGGACCGGGGACAATGAGCAGTTCTTC CASSSYQSRRAGTGDNEQFF
. TRBJ1-6 TRBV27 medium-sized TGTGCCAGCAGTCTTGGGCTCGGACCTTCACCCCTCCACTTT CASSLGLGPSPLHF
. TRBJ1-4 TRBV7-2 . TGTGCCAGCAGCTTGGGGTCGGCGGAAAAACTGTTTTTT CASSLGSAEKLFF
TRBD1 TRBJ2-7 TRBV6-1 . TGTGCCAGCAGTTGGAGACAGGGGTCCTACGAGCAGTACTTC CASSWRQGSYEQYF
. TRBJ2-3 TRBV10-1 . TGCGCCAGCAGTAGAGAAGCCACAGATACGCAGTATTTT CASSREATDTQYF
TRBD1 TRBJ2-7 TRBV2 . TGTGCCAGCAGAGGGACAGTAACCTACGAGCAGTACTTC CASRGTVTYEQYF
. TRBJ2-1 TRBV19 . TGTGCCACCCAAACCGGGGCAGTGTTAAATGAGCAGTTCTTC CATQTGAVLNEQFF
TRBD2 TRBJ2-5 TRBV19 . TGTGCCAGTAGTCGGACTAGCGGGGCAGAGACCCAGTACTTC CASSRTSGAETQYF
. TRBJ2-5 TRBV5-1 . TGCGCCAGCAGTATGGGGCTATCAGAGACCCAGTACTTC CASSMGLSETQYF
. TRBJ2-5 TRBV5-4 . TGTGCCGGCACCCCGTCTGGGTCTGGCCAAGAGACCCAGTACTTC CAGTPSGSGQETQYF
. TRBJ1-1 TRBV5-1 . TGCGCCAGCAGCCCCGGGGGGAACACTGAAGCTTTCTTT CASSPGGNTEAFF
. TRBJ2-5 TRBV27 . TGTGCCACCAGAACTAGGCCGAGAACAGAGACCCAGTACTTC CATRTRPRTETQYF
TRBD2 TRBJ2-3 TRBV18 . TGTGCCAGCTCGCTCCTAGCGGGGAGCACAGATACGCAGTATTTT CASSLLAGSTDTQYF
. TRBJ2-1 TRBV3-1/TRBV3-2 . TGTGCCAGCAGCCGAACCTTTCGGGAGCAGTTCTTC CASSRTFREQFF
. TRBJ2-6 TRBV7-9 . TGTGCCAGCAGCTTAGCGCACCGCTCTGGGGCCAACGTCCTGACTTTC CASSLAHRSGANVLTF
. TRBJ2-7 TRBV13 . TGTGCCAGCAGCCTCCAACACCTACGAGAGCAGTACTTC CASSLQHLREQYF
. TRBJ2-7 TRBV30 . TGTGCCTGGAGTAAATACGAGCAGTACTTC CAWSKYEQYF
TRBD2 TRBJ2-1 TRBV7-7 . TGTGCTAGCAGCCCTAATAGACTAGCGGGAGCGGAGGATGAGCAGTTCTTC CASSPNRLAGAEDEQFF
TRBD2 TRBJ2-7 TRBV7-3 . TGTGCCAGCAGCTTGGGGACTAGCGGGAAAACGCAGTACTTC CASSLGTSGKTQYF
TRBD2 TRBJ2-1 TRBV6-2/TRBV6-3 . TGTGCCAGCAGTCGGACTAGCGGGAGGCATGAGCAGTTCTTC CASSRTSGRHEQFF
. TRBJ2-5 TRBV24-1 . TGTGCCACCAGTGATCGACAAGAGACCCAGTACTTC CATSDRQETQYF
. TRBJ1-1 TRBV19 few TGTGCCAGTAGTAGAAAGGGGCGCGGGACTGAAGCTTTCTTT CASSRKGRGTEAFF
TRBD1 TRBJ2-5 TRBV12-5 few TGTGCTAGTGGTTTGGGACAGGGGACCCAAGAGACCCAGTACTTC CASGLGQGTQETQYF
. TRBJ2-7 TRBV7-2 once TGTGCCAGCAGCTTAGCGGGGGGTTACGAGCAGTACTTC CASSLAGGYEQYF
TRBD2 TRBJ2-2 TRBV11-3 . TGTGCCAGCAGCTTCTGGAGCCCTAGCGGGAAAGAGGAGCTGTTTTTT CASSFWSPSGKEELFF
TRBD1 TRBJ1-2 TRBV6-2/TRBV6-3 . TGTGCCAGCAGTGGGACAGTCTTCTATGGCTACACCTTC CASSGTVFYGYTF
TRBD1 TRBJ1-5 TRBV10-3 . TGTGCCATCAGGAAAACAGGGGTGGATCAGCCCCAGCATTTT CAIRKTGVDQPQHF
. TRBJ1-3 TRBV27 . TGTGCCAGCAGTCCGGGGTCCAGCTCTGGAAACACCATATATTTT CASSPGSSSGNTIYF
TRBD2 TRBJ2-7 TRBV3-1/TRBV3-2 . TGTGCCAGCAGCATTAGCGGGAGGAAGTCCTACGAGCAGTACTTC CASSISGRKSYEQYF
TRBD1 TRBJ2-7 TRBV19 once TGTGCCAGTAGTAAGGGACAGGGGGTACCCTACGAGCAGTACTTC CASSKGQGVPYEQYF
. TRBJ2-2 TRBV3-1/TRBV3-2 . TGTGCCAGCAGCCAAGTGACCCCCTACTCGGCCACGCGAAAGGAGCTGTTTTTT CASSQVTPYSATRKELFF